The rows below give T cell receptor beta chains drawn from one sample of a study of T-cell memory formation after mild COVID-19. TCRdb reprocessed the 5' RACE reads with MiXCR, giving one entry per CDR3 protein. This table has more than 200,000 distinct CDR3 sequences, around 17% appearing once. The source material was PBMCs or a T cell subset sorted from them (not recorded which). Every receptor here comes from a man aged 18 to 29 who had mild COVID-19 (a few samples of this study predate the infection). Cell type and time point are not known. Both conserved end residues are part of each CDR3. D genes are given only for firm matches. Not all rows give a size; the values are once, few, many and, for expanded clones, a class.

abundance: few
d_gene: TRBD1
v_gene: TRBV4-3
j_gene: TRBJ2-2
CDR3nt: TGCGCCAGCAGCCCGGGGACAGGGAGAGCCGGGGAGCTGTTTTTT
CDR3aa: CASSPGTGRAGELFF

abundance: NA
d_gene: TRBD1
v_gene: TRBV5-8
j_gene: TRBJ2-4
CDR3nt: TGTGCCAGCAGCTGGAACCGGGACAGGGGACTTCAGTACTTC
CDR3aa: CASSWNRDRGLQYF

abundance: few
d_gene: TRBD2
v_gene: TRBV7-2
j_gene: TRBJ2-3
CDR3nt: TGTGCCAGCAGCCCGGGACTAGCGATGAATACGCAGTATTTT
CDR3aa: CASSPGLAMNTQYF

abundance: few
d_gene: NA
v_gene: TRBV9
j_gene: TRBJ2-3
CDR3nt: TGTGCCAGCAGCGTAGTTGCGGCTAGCACAGATACGCAGTATTTT
CDR3aa: CASSVVAASTDTQYF

abundance: few
d_gene: NA
v_gene: TRBV28
j_gene: TRBJ2-1
CDR3nt: TGTGCCAGCAGCAAGGGGTGGGGCACCCCACTCAATGAGCAGTTCTTC
CDR3aa: CASSKGWGTPLNEQFF

abundance: NA
d_gene: NA
v_gene: TRBV20-1
j_gene: TRBJ1-2
CDR3nt: TGCAGTGCTAGAGCATCACAGGGATCTTTTGGCTACACCTTC
CDR3aa: CSARASQGSFGYTF

abundance: NA
d_gene: NA
v_gene: TRBV20-1
j_gene: TRBJ2-3
CDR3nt: TGCAGTGCTCGACAGCCAACTAGCACAGATACGCAGTATTTT
CDR3aa: CSARQPTSTDTQYF

abundance: few
d_gene: NA
v_gene: TRBV10-3
j_gene: TRBJ2-1
CDR3nt: TGTGCCACCGGCTCCTTTAATGAGCAGTTCTTC
CDR3aa: CATGSFNEQFF

abundance: many
d_gene: NA
v_gene: TRBV20-1
j_gene: TRBJ2-5
CDR3nt: TGCAGTGCTAGAGCCACATCAGCGGGAGAGACCCAGTACTTC
CDR3aa: CSARATSAGETQYF

abundance: many
d_gene: TRBD2
v_gene: TRBV27
j_gene: TRBJ2-1
CDR3nt: TGTGCCAGCAGGACTAGCGGGGGGTCCCAGCAGTTCTTC
CDR3aa: CASRTSGGSQQFF

abundance: few
d_gene: NA
v_gene: TRBV4-1
j_gene: TRBJ2-2
CDR3nt: TGCGCCAGCAGCCAAGATTACGGCACGAACACCGGGGAGCTGTTTTTT
CDR3aa: CASSQDYGTNTGELFF

abundance: NA
d_gene: NA
v_gene: TRBV5-1
j_gene: TRBJ1-1
CDR3nt: TGCGCCAGCAGCTACTGGGCCAGTCCGGGTGGGACTGAAGCTTTCTTT
CDR3aa: CASSYWASPGGTEAFF

abundance: few
d_gene: NA
v_gene: TRBV30
j_gene: TRBJ2-1
CDR3nt: TGTGCCTGGAGTGTACAGGGTATCAATGAGCAGTTCTTC
CDR3aa: CAWSVQGINEQFF

abundance: few
d_gene: NA
v_gene: TRBV5-1
j_gene: TRBJ2-3
CDR3nt: TGCGCCAGCAGCGCCCCGGCCATGGATACGCAGTATTTT
CDR3aa: CASSAPAMDTQYF

abundance: few
d_gene: NA
v_gene: TRBV5-1
j_gene: TRBJ2-2
CDR3nt: TGCGCCAGCAGCTTAAGACCCGGGGAGCTGTTTTTT
CDR3aa: CASSLRPGELFF

abundance: NA
d_gene: NA
v_gene: TRBV7-2
j_gene: TRBJ2-2
CDR3nt: TGTGCCAGCAGCTTTCGGACAGCGAACACCGGGGAGCTGTTTTTT
CDR3aa: CASSFRTANTGELFF

abundance: NA
d_gene: NA
v_gene: TRBV18
j_gene: TRBJ2-7
CDR3nt: TGTGCCAGCTCACCGCGACAGTACCCCTACGAGCAGTACTTC
CDR3aa: CASSPRQYPYEQYF

abundance: few
d_gene: NA
v_gene: TRBV28
j_gene: TRBJ1-1
CDR3nt: TGTGCCAGCAGGCCCCAGCCGGACACTGAAGCTTTCTTT
CDR3aa: CASRPQPDTEAFF

abundance: NA
d_gene: NA
v_gene: TRBV18
j_gene: TRBJ2-4
CDR3nt: TGTGCCAGCTCACCAGGGACCAAAAACATTCAGTACTTC
CDR3aa: CASSPGTKNIQYF

abundance: NA
d_gene: NA
v_gene: TRBV2
j_gene: TRBJ2-5
CDR3nt: TGTGCCAGCAGGGAGACTAGTTTCGGGGGTACCCAGTACTTC
CDR3aa: CASRETSFGGTQYF

abundance: NA
d_gene: NA
v_gene: TRBV20-1
j_gene: TRBJ1-2
CDR3nt: TGCAGTGCTAGAGCCCAGCGGGCTAACTATGGCTACACCTTC
CDR3aa: CSARAQRANYGYTF

abundance: NA
d_gene: NA
v_gene: TRBV12-3/TRBV12-4
j_gene: TRBJ1-2
CDR3nt: TGTGCCAGCAGCCCGGGCCTAACCGTTGGCTACACCTTC
CDR3aa: CASSPGLTVGYTF

abundance: NA
d_gene: TRBD1
v_gene: TRBV19
j_gene: TRBJ2-1
CDR3nt: TGTGCCAGTAGTTTCGACAGGGGCAGGCACAATGAGCAGTTCTTC
CDR3aa: CASSFDRGRHNEQFF

abundance: few
d_gene: NA
v_gene: TRBV6-6
j_gene: TRBJ1-4
CDR3nt: TGTGCCAGCAGTTACGAGGACAGCAATGAAAAACTGTTTTTT
CDR3aa: CASSYEDSNEKLFF

abundance: few
d_gene: TRBD2
v_gene: TRBV20-1
j_gene: TRBJ2-1
CDR3nt: TGCAGTGCTTCACCTCGGCGGGGGGATGAGCAGTTCTTC
CDR3aa: CSASPRRGDEQFF

abundance: NA
d_gene: TRBD1
v_gene: TRBV20-1
j_gene: TRBJ1-5
CDR3nt: TGCAGTGCTACTGACAGGGGCAATCAGCCCCAGCATTTT
CDR3aa: CSATDRGNQPQHF

abundance: few
d_gene: NA
v_gene: TRBV24-1
j_gene: TRBJ2-2
CDR3nt: TGTGCCACCAGTGATTCGAGGGGGACGGGGCTCGGACGCACCGGGGAGCTGTTTTTT
CDR3aa: CATSDSRGTGLGRTGELFF

abundance: NA
d_gene: TRBD1
v_gene: TRBV12-3/TRBV12-4
j_gene: TRBJ1-5
CDR3nt: TGTGCCAGCAGTTTGGCCGGACAGGGCGCAAATCAGCCCCAGCATTTT
CDR3aa: CASSLAGQGANQPQHF

abundance: few
d_gene: TRBD2
v_gene: TRBV6-5
j_gene: TRBJ2-4
CDR3nt: TGTGCCAGCAGTTCCTTAGCTAGCGGGGAAAACATTCAGTACTTC
CDR3aa: CASSSLASGENIQYF

abundance: many
d_gene: NA
v_gene: TRBV28
j_gene: TRBJ1-1
CDR3nt: TGTGCCAGCAGTCAGGGGAACACTGAAGCTTTCTTT
CDR3aa: CASSQGNTEAFF

abundance: NA
d_gene: NA
v_gene: TRBV20-1
j_gene: TRBJ1-5
CDR3nt: TGCAGTGCTAGTGCAGGCGGGAATCAGCCCCAGCATTTT
CDR3aa: CSASAGGNQPQHF

abundance: few
d_gene: NA
v_gene: TRBV3-1
j_gene: TRBJ1-4
CDR3nt: TGTGCCAGCAGCCCTAGGAGGGGTTCTAATGAAAAACTGTTTTTT
CDR3aa: CASSPRRGSNEKLFF

abundance: few
d_gene: NA
v_gene: TRBV4-1
j_gene: TRBJ1-5
CDR3nt: TGCGCCAGCAGCCAAGTTGGGGGCAGGGCCTGGGGGCAGCCCCAGCATTTT
CDR3aa: CASSQVGGRAWGQPQHF

abundance: few
d_gene: TRBD2
v_gene: TRBV6-1
j_gene: TRBJ2-1
CDR3nt: TGTGCCAGCAAGCCGACTAGCGGGGGGGCTTTAAGCAATGAGCAGTTCTTC
CDR3aa: CASKPTSGGALSNEQFF

abundance: NA
d_gene: NA
v_gene: TRBV2
j_gene: TRBJ2-5
CDR3nt: TGTGCCAGCATCCTAAGCGAACAGGATCAAGAGACCCAGTACTTC
CDR3aa: CASILSEQDQETQYF

abundance: few
d_gene: NA
v_gene: TRBV6-4
j_gene: TRBJ2-5
CDR3nt: TGTGCCAGCACTTTCCCTTGTTCGCCGCGGTACTTC
CDR3aa: CASTFPCSPRYF

abundance: NA
d_gene: TRBD2
v_gene: TRBV7-2
j_gene: TRBJ2-7
CDR3nt: TGTGCCAGCAGCCAGCGGGGGGTCTCCTACGAGCAGTACTTC
CDR3aa: CASSQRGVSYEQYF

abundance: few
d_gene: NA
v_gene: TRBV5-1
j_gene: TRBJ1-5
CDR3nt: TGCGCCAGCAGTAGCGTAGGGTTCGGGCAGCCCCAGCATTTT
CDR3aa: CASSSVGFGQPQHF

abundance: few
d_gene: NA
v_gene: TRBV29-1
j_gene: TRBJ1-1
CDR3nt: TGCAGCGTGGGGAAGAGGGGGGAGGACACTGAAGCTTTCTTT
CDR3aa: CSVGKRGEDTEAFF

abundance: NA
d_gene: NA
v_gene: TRBV10-3
j_gene: TRBJ2-7
CDR3nt: TGTGCCATCAGTGAGATTTCGGAAGAGCAGTACTTC
CDR3aa: CAISEISEEQYF

abundance: few
d_gene: TRBD1
v_gene: TRBV7-2
j_gene: TRBJ1-3
CDR3nt: TGTGCCAGCAGCTCCGACAGGGTGAACACCATATATTTT
CDR3aa: CASSSDRVNTIYF

abundance: NA
d_gene: NA
v_gene: TRBV7-2
j_gene: TRBJ1-2
CDR3nt: TGTGCCAGCAGCTTCTCTGGTAGGGGCTCTGGCTACACCTTC
CDR3aa: CASSFSGRGSGYTF

abundance: NA
d_gene: NA
v_gene: TRBV12-3/TRBV12-4
j_gene: TRBJ1-5
CDR3nt: TGTGCCAGCAGTTTCCTGGGGAATAGCAATCAGCCCCAGCATTTT
CDR3aa: CASSFLGNSNQPQHF

abundance: few
d_gene: TRBD2
v_gene: TRBV2
j_gene: TRBJ2-4
CDR3nt: TGTGCCAGCAGTTACGGACTAGCGGCCCTTCTAGCCAAAAACATTCAGTACTTC
CDR3aa: CASSYGLAALLAKNIQYF

abundance: many
d_gene: TRBD1
v_gene: TRBV28
j_gene: TRBJ1-1
CDR3nt: TGTGCCAGCAGTCCAGGGGCGGGACAGGGAAAAAGTCCTGAAGCTTTCTTT
CDR3aa: CASSPGAGQGKSPEAFF

abundance: NA
d_gene: NA
v_gene: TRBV20-1
j_gene: TRBJ1-1
CDR3nt: TGCAGGGGGTTGGGGATGAACACTGAAGCTTTCTTT
CDR3aa: CRGLGMNTEAFF

abundance: many
d_gene: NA
v_gene: TRBV7-9
j_gene: TRBJ2-1
CDR3nt: TGTGCCAAACCACCGGGCCCCAGGGAGGATGAGCAGTTCTTC
CDR3aa: CAKPPGPREDEQFF

abundance: few
d_gene: NA
v_gene: TRBV5-1
j_gene: TRBJ1-1
CDR3nt: TGCGCCAGCATTTCGGAGGCGAACACTGAAGCTTTCTTT
CDR3aa: CASISEANTEAFF

abundance: NA
d_gene: NA
v_gene: TRBV20-1
j_gene: TRBJ1-1
CDR3nt: TGCAGTGCATCCGGGCAGGGGCTAGGAGCTTTCTTT
CDR3aa: CSASGQGLGAFF

abundance: few
d_gene: NA
v_gene: TRBV7-2
j_gene: TRBJ2-1
CDR3nt: TGTGCCAGCAGCTTAAACACCTACAATGAGCAGTTCTTC
CDR3aa: CASSLNTYNEQFF

abundance: NA
d_gene: NA
v_gene: TRBV4-2
j_gene: TRBJ2-6
CDR3nt: TGTGCCAGCAGCCAAGGGGGGCTTGGGGCCAACGTCCTGACTTTC
CDR3aa: CASSQGGLGANVLTF

abundance: few
d_gene: NA
v_gene: TRBV7-2
j_gene: TRBJ1-5
CDR3nt: TGTGCCAGCAGCTTAGTGGCCCTCCACAATGAGCCCCAGCATTTT
CDR3aa: CASSLVALHNEPQHF

abundance: few
d_gene: NA
v_gene: TRBV20-1
j_gene: TRBJ1-5
CDR3nt: TGCAGTGCCCCTCCAACGACAGGCAATCAGCCCCAGCATTTT
CDR3aa: CSAPPTTGNQPQHF

abundance: NA
d_gene: NA
v_gene: TRBV20-1
j_gene: TRBJ2-1
CDR3nt: TGCAGTGCTAGAGTTTCCAGGACGGCCTACAATGAGCAGTTCTTC
CDR3aa: CSARVSRTAYNEQFF

abundance: few
d_gene: NA
v_gene: TRBV6-2/TRBV6-3
j_gene: TRBJ1-2
CDR3nt: TGTGCCAGCAGCCGGACAACGACAGGTGCTGGCTACACCTTC
CDR3aa: CASSRTTTGAGYTF

abundance: NA
d_gene: NA
v_gene: TRBV6-2/TRBV6-3
j_gene: TRBJ2-5
CDR3nt: TGTGCCGCCGGGACTCTGCAAGAGACCCAGTACTTC
CDR3aa: CAAGTLQETQYF